This T cell receptor (beta chain) is from a study of blood T cell repertoires in COVID-19. The data were produced by immunoSEQ multiplex PCR, yet TCRdb's version contains in-frame clones alone and is incomplete. There are 380,000 or so clones in the sample; 85% to 90% occur only once, and around 0.97% lies in the top ten. This CDR3 has 14 amino acids. From germline, CDR1 is SGHKS and CDR2 YYEKEE (reference sequence). The ends were cut back, 2 bases at V and 8 bases at J, with 16 bases in the middle. Sequenced input: PBMCs or T cells enriched from blood (not recorded which). The sequence was collected from a woman in her twenties or thirties with acute COVID-19. The rearrangement uses TRBV5-5 and TRBJ1-2, with D possibly matching TRBD1 (6 bases). The CDR3 reads CASSFTGREGGYTF. CDR3 coding DNA: TGTGCCAGCAGCTTTACAGGGAGAGAGGGCGGCTACACCTTC.